The rows below give T cell receptor beta chains drawn from one sample of a study of shared clonotypes between healthy human individuals. Assay used: immunoSEQ multiplex PCR; TCRdb lists only in-frame clones, some missing. The sample records about 1.5 million clones, 98% being singletons. Input material: naive CD4+ T cells sorted from blood. The receptors originated from a man aged 25-45 years in good health. Each CDR3 is given with its conserved first and last residue. The D gene is left open where the match is weak. Size tells how often a clone was seen (once, few, many) or the class of an expanded clone, and some rows leave it out.

NA 13 TRBJ2-7 NA TRBV18 CASSPPGSYEQYF TGTGCCAGCTCACCACCAGGCTCCTACGAGCAGTACTTC
NA 11 TRBJ2-3 NA TRBV7-2 CASSLDYTQYF TGTGCCAGCAGCTTGGATTATACGCAGTATTTT
NA 16 TRBJ2-5 TRBD2 TRBV9 CASSALAGGPSRTQYF TGTGCCAGCAGCGCCCTAGCGGGAGGGCCGTCTAGGACCCAGTACTTC
NA 14 TRBJ1-1 NA TRBV2 CASSRLGGGTEAFF TGTGCCAGCAGCAGACTGGGGGGTGGCACTGAAGCTTTCTTT
once 14 TRBJ1-2 NA TRBV2 CASSVMAINYGYTF TGTGCCAGCAGTGTAATGGCGATAAACTATGGCTACACCTTC
NA 14 TRBJ2-7 NA TRBV29-1 CSVVASGRSYEQYF TGCAGCGTTGTTGCGTCAGGGAGAAGCTACGAGCAGTACTTC
once 13 TRBJ1-1 NA TRBV25-1 CASSAPHNTEAFF TGTGCCAGCAGTGCGCCCCATAACACTGAAGCTTTCTTT
NA 15 TRBJ2-7 NA TRBV5-1 CASSLGRGKNYEQYF TGCGCCAGCAGCTTGGGACGTGGCAAAAACTACGAGCAGTACTTC
NA 17 TRBJ2-5 NA TRBV4-3 CASSQGNGGAPQETQYF TGCGCCAGCAGCCAAGGGAATGGCGGAGCTCCCCAAGAGACCCAGTACTTC
NA 17 TRBJ1-1 TRBD1 TRBV10-2 CASSESADRVTHTEAFF TGCGCCAGCAGTGAGTCGGCCGACAGGGTGACTCACACTGAAGCTTTCTTT
NA 15 TRBJ2-6 NA TRBV19 CASSIRGAGANVLTF TGTGCCAGTAGTATCAGGGGAGCTGGGGCCAACGTCCTGACTTTC
NA 14 TRBJ2-5 TRBD2 TRBV7-2 CASSPPGGWETQYF TGTGCCAGCAGCCCTCCCGGGGGGTGGGAGACCCAGTACTTC
NA 10 TRBJ2-3 NA TRBV20-1 CSATDEGQYF TGCAGTGCTACAGACGAAGGCCAGTATTTT
NA 17 TRBJ2-1 TRBD2 TRBV11-1 CASSRSSGRSEAREQFF TGTGCCAGCAGCCGAAGCAGCGGGAGGTCGGAGGCTCGTGAGCAGTTCTTC
NA 16 TRBJ2-1 NA TRBV9 CASSATPSTDYNEQFF TGTGCCAGCAGCGCGACCCCGTCTACTGACTACAATGAGCAGTTCTTC
NA 18 TRBJ2-1 TRBD2 TRBV5-1 CASSWSSGASGAFNEQFF TGCGCCAGCAGCTGGAGCTCGGGAGCTAGCGGAGCCTTCAATGAGCAGTTCTTC
NA 12 TRBJ2-1 TRBD2 TRBV7-3 CASSSPGGEQFF TGTGCCAGCAGCTCCCCGGGGGGAGAGCAGTTCTTC
NA 16 TRBJ1-2 NA TRBV27 CASSSRKGGTNYGYTF TGTGCCAGCAGTTCGCGGAAGGGGGGGACTAACTATGGCTACACCTTC
NA 19 TRBJ2-1 TRBD2 TRBV5-1 CASSLERSGLAGSYNEQFF TGCGCCAGCAGCTTGGAACGTTCCGGACTAGCGGGCTCCTACAATGAGCAGTTCTTC